This entry lists 26 T cell receptor beta chains sequenced from one sample in a study of T cells in Graves' hyperthyroidism and ophthalmopathy. Amplification targeted TCR beta CDR3 regions from RNA transcripts. When the TCR CDR3 underwent first-round RT-PCR, the HTBI primer set was used. MiXCR, run by TCRdb on the multiplex PCR reads, gives a single entry per CDR3 protein. The sample comprises roughly 600,000 distinct CDR3 sequences, roughly 15% of which are singletons, and approximately 13% rests with the top ten. The specimen sequenced was blood. The receptors here all came from a woman between 50 and 59 years old with Graves' ophthalmopathy.

This clonotype was observed at least ten times. The CDR3 coding sequence is TGTGCCAGCAGCTTCGACAGGAATAGCAATCAGCCCCAGCATTTT. This codes for CASSFDRNSNQPQHF. The rearrangement uses TRBV2 and TRBJ1-5; D is possibly TRBD1 (6 bases). The CDR3 totals 15 residues. Germline-derived CDR1 and CDR2 are SNHLY and FYNNEI. V was trimmed by 6 bases and J by 0 bases, leaving 12 bases between them.

This clonotype was detected ten times or more. The V gene is TRBV28, the J gene TRBJ2-1; no definite D call. Germline V lookup: CDR1 MDHEN, CDR2 SYDVKM. The CDR3 has 13 residues. V lost 6 bases, J lost 8 bases, and 14 bases lay in between. CDR3 nucleotides: TGTGCCAGCAGCAGACCGCAATCCCATGAGCAGTTCTTC. Amino acid sequence: CASSRPQSHEQFF.

The V and J genes are TRBV24-1 and TRBJ2-3; no reliable D call. V lost 3 bases and J 4 bases, leaving 7 bases between the germline ends. The V gene's germline CDR1 is KGHDR and CDR2 SFDVKD. This CDR3 comprises 13 residues. The CDR3 here is CATSDPRPDTQYF. The DNA for the CDR3 is TGTGCCACCAGTGATCCCCGACCAGATACGCAGTATTTT.

This clonotype was picked up many times. This sequence joins TRBV6-6 and TRBJ1-4; D remains unclear. Per the germline V gene, CDR1 is MNHNY and CDR2 is SVGAGI (reference sequence). The length of the CDR3 is 15 residues. The ends were cut back, 0 bases at V and 7 bases at J, with 12 bases in the middle. The CDR3 region is CASSYSFRGGEKLFF. DNA for the CDR3: TGTGCCAGCAGTTACTCGTTCCGGGGTGGTGAAAAACTGTTTTTT.

This rearrangement joins TRBV6-2 or TRBV6-3 to TRBJ2-1; 11 bases are a match to TRBD2. Losses at the gene ends were 4 bases for V and 2 bases for J; bases not matched to a gene: 13. The CDR3 consists of 19 residues. CDR1 is MNHEY and CDR2 is SVGEGT in the germline V gene. The CDR3, as DNA: TGTGCCAGCAGTTTACTCGAAGTGGCTAGCGGGAGGACCTACAATGAGCAGTTCTTC. Translating gives CASSLLEVASGRTYNEQFF.

This clonotype was recorded at least ten times. The genes are TRBV7-8 and TRBJ2-1, with D unresolved. The length of the CDR3 is 15 residues. CDR1 is SGHVS and CDR2 is FQNEAQ in the germline V gene. Trimming pared 5 bases from V and 4 bases from J, leaving 15 bases between. CDR3 DNA: TGTGCCAGCAGCCTCAGACAAGACCTTTACAATGAGCAGTTCTTC. This encodes CASSLRQDLYNEQFF.

This clonotype was detected ten times or more. The CDR3 sequence is CSAKQALGNTEAFF. The CDR3 bases are TGCAGTGCTAAGCAGGCTCTCGGGAACACTGAAGCTTTCTTT. This chain links TRBV20-1 with TRBJ1-1; D gene ambiguous. The CDR3 spans 14 residues. Trimming pared 4 bases from V and 1 base from J, leaving 13 bases between. Germline CDR1 and CDR2: DFQATT and SNEGSKA (reference sequence).

Details on this clonotype: This clone may be a read error of a much larger clone one base away. The chain combines TRBV3-1 with TRBJ2-7, with TRBD1 as a possible D gene (6 bases). Germline V gene data show CDR1 as LGHDT and CDR2 as YNNKEL (reference sequence). The CDR3 is made up of 14 amino acids. V shed 6 bases and J shed 0 bases, with 12 bases lying between them. The CDR3 coding sequence is TGTGCCAGCAGGCCTACAGGGTCCTCCTACGAGCAGTACTTC. As protein: CASRPTGSSYEQYF.

This clonotype was detected many times. The chain combines TRBV6-2 or TRBV6-3 with TRBJ1-1; unclear D gene. CDR3 length equals 15 residues. Trimming cost V 5 bases and J 1 base, with 14 bases left between them. The germline gives CDR1 MNHEY, CDR2 SVGEGT. The CDR3 coding sequence is TGTGCCAGCAGTCGGGGTGTTTGGGGGAACACTGAAGCTTTCTTT. Translation: CASSRGVWGNTEAFF.

The V and J genes are TRBV7-2 and TRBJ1-2; TRBD1 matches 10 bases. Trimming took 5 bases from V and 2 from J; bases not matched to a gene: 14. CDR3 length: 18 amino acids. CDR1 and CDR2 (germline): SGHTA, FQGNSA. Here the CDR3 reads CASSPGETGGAINYGYTF. The CDR3 DNA sequence: TGTGCCAGCAGCCCTGGAGAGACAGGGGGCGCAATCAACTATGGCTACACCTTC. The full variable domain, completed using reference TRBV7-2 and TRBJ1-2, is GAGVSQSPSNKVTEKGKDVELRCDPISGHTALYWYRQSLGQGLEFLIYFQGNSAPDKSGLPSDRFSAERTGGSVSTLTIQRTQQEDSAVYLCASSPGETGGAINYGYTFGSGTRLTVV.

This clonotype was seen just once. The V and J genes are TRBV20-1 and TRBJ2-7, with 9 nucleotides matching TRBD2. CDR1 is DFQATT, CDR2 SNEGSKA, per germline (reference sequence). The CDR3 is made up of 12 amino acids. V gave up 8 bases and J gave up 0 bases; unmatched junction bases: 2. The CDR3 is CSPAGGSYEQYF. The CDR3 nucleotides read TGCAGTCCAGCGGGGGGCTCCTACGAGCAGTACTTC.

This clonotype was observed many times. V and J are TRBV20-1 and TRBJ2-1; 9 nucleotides agree with TRBD2. The CDR3 length is 15 residues. V lost 2 bases, J lost 4 bases, and 6 bases stayed unmatched. Germline CDR1 reads DFQATT; CDR2 reads SNEGSKA (reference sequence). The CDR3 coding sequence is TGCAGTGCTAGATCCCTAGCGGGACTTTACAATGAGCAGTTCTTC. It codes for CSARSLAGLYNEQFF.

This clonotype was seen a few times. J is TRBJ2-3 and V is TRBV29-1; 8 nucleotides agree with TRBD1. The CDR3 is 15 amino acids. Germline-derived CDR1 and CDR2 are SQVTM and ANQGSEA. Losses at the gene ends were 3 bases for V and 0 bases for J; bases not matched to a gene: 5. This CDR3 is CSVEAGQASTDTQYF. CDR3 coding DNA: TGCAGCGTTGAGGCGGGACAGGCTAGCACAGATACGCAGTATTTT.

This clonotype showed up many times. This chain joins TRBV20-1 and TRBJ1-2; D may be TRBD1 (6 bases). Deletions cut 6 bases from V and 2 bases from J, with 13 bases between. The CDR3 consists of 13 residues. Germline CDR1 reads DFQATT; CDR2 reads SNEGSKA (reference sequence). The CDR3 reads CSARPDRNYGYTF. The CDR3 nucleotides read TGCAGTGCCCGACCGGACAGAAACTATGGCTACACCTTC.

The table lists this clonotype with a few counts. This chain links TRBV5-6 with TRBJ2-3; D is uncertain. The CDR3 is 14 amino acids. In germline, CDR1 is SGHDT, CDR2 YYEEEE. The germline V and J ends were trimmed by 4 bases and 1 base, with 10 bases remaining between them. The CDR3 DNA reads TGTGCCAGCAGCATATTGACCCGCACAGATACGCAGTATTTT. Residues: CASSILTRTDTQYF.

This clonotype was seen a single time. In DNA, the CDR3 is TGTGCCATCAGTGTAGGGGGCCCAGCCTACGAGCAGTACTTC. It yields the protein CAISVGGPAYEQYF. This chain connects TRBV10-3 to TRBJ2-7; 7 bases fit TRBD1. Germline CDR1 is ENHRY and CDR2 is SYGVKD. CDR3 size: 14 residues. J gave up 2 bases and V 4 bases, and 5 bases lay outside the gene matches.

This clonotype showed up many times. The CDR3 region is CASSLRGGLVYEQYF. The CDR3 DNA sequence: TGTGCCAGCAGCTTAAGAGGGGGGTTAGTTTACGAGCAGTACTTC. This chain uses TRBV7-3 with TRBJ2-7; the D gene could be TRBD1 or TRBD2 (6 bases each). The V gene lost 1 base and the J gene lost 4 bases, with 14 bases spanning the gap. There are 15 residues in the CDR3. In germline, CDR1 is SGHTA, CDR2 FQGTGA.

The chain joins TRBV6-5 to TRBJ2-7; the D gene is possibly TRBD2 (5 bases). The CDR3 runs to 14 residues. Germline loops: CDR1 MNHEY, CDR2 SVGAGI. V was shortened by 6 bases and J by 3 bases, with 15 bases between the two germline ends. This chain's CDR3 is CASRLEGSSYEQYF. The CDR3 nucleotides read TGTGCCAGCAGATTAGAGGGATCGAGCTACGAGCAGTACTTC.

As for this clonotype: A much larger clone is a single base away; this may be a read error. This likely comes from a read error, as the CDR3 has no conserved phenylalanine or tryptophan at its end. The gene calls are TRBV19 and TRBJ2-3, with 7 positions matching TRBD2. Trimming at V came to 6 bases and at J to 0 bases, leaving 6 bases not matched to a gene. This CDR3 region has 15 residues. CDR1 and CDR2 from the germline V gene are LNHDA and SQIVND (reference sequence). The CDR3, as DNA: TGTGCCAGTAGAAGGCTAGCGGCGAGCACAGATACGCAGTATCTT. Residues: CASRRLAASTDTQYL.

The table lists this clonotype with many counts. J is TRBJ2-2 and V is TRBV7-2; 8 bases are a match to TRBD2. With V trimmed by 5 bases and J by 6 bases, 5 bases remained unmatched. CDR1 is SGHTA, CDR2 FQGNSA, per germline. This CDR3 is 14 amino acids long. The CDR3 is CASSPGREAGELFF. DNA for the CDR3: TGTGCCAGCAGCCCCGGGAGGGAGGCCGGGGAGCTGTTTTTT.

This clonotype was picked up many times. This chain links TRBV30 with TRBJ1-6; D is undetermined. The CDR3 is 8 residues long. V dropped 1 base and J dropped 17 bases, with 3 bases sitting between them. The germline V gene has CDR1 GTSNPN and CDR2 SVGIG (reference sequence). CDR3 in amino acids: CAWSAVHF. CDR3 bases: TGTGCCTGGAGTGCCGTCCACTTT.

The chain joins TRBV6-1 to TRBJ2-7; D is undetermined. The germline V gene encodes CDR1 MNHNS and CDR2 SASEGT. The CDR3 runs 15 residues. Trimming pared 6 bases from V and 0 bases from J, leaving 15 bases between. The CDR3 DNA reads TGTGCCAGCAGATTAACATCACCGAGCTCCTACGAGCAGTACTTC. Its protein is CASRLTSPSSYEQYF.

This clonotype was recorded many times. The chain is built from TRBV28 and TRBJ1-5; D is unclear. The V end was cut by 5 bases, the J end by 1 base, with 15 bases between. The germline V gene encodes CDR1 MDHEN and CDR2 SYDVKM. The CDR3 totals 16 residues. CDR3 sequence: CASSPRSIWSNQPQHF. CDR3 in DNA: TGTGCCAGCAGTCCAAGAAGTATTTGGAGCAATCAGCCCCAGCATTTT.

In its sample, this clonotype was seen many times. The V call is TRBV7-9, the J call TRBJ2-5, with D tentatively TRBD1 or TRBD2 (5 bases each). The CDR3 runs 14 residues. Germline CDR1 is SEHNR and CDR2 is FQNEAQ (reference sequence). V lost 2 bases and J lost 4, with 11 bases in between. In nucleotides, the CDR3 is TGTGCCAGCAGCTTATCCGGGACGTCAGAGACCCAGTACTTC. It codes for CASSLSGTSETQYF.

Note on this clonotype: A much larger clone differs by one base, so this may be a read error. The V call is TRBV11-2, the J call TRBJ2-1, with D possibly being TRBD1 (6 bases). Germline CDR1 is SGHAT and CDR2 is FQNNGV. Trimming cost V 3 bases and J 8 bases, with 17 bases left between them. The CDR3 runs to 15 residues. CDR3 residues: CASSFPTGKLDEQFF. Written as DNA, the CDR3 is TGTGCCAGCAGCTTTCCTACAGGGAAGTTAGATGAGCAGTTCTTC.

The genes are TRBV2 and TRBJ2-1; the match to TRBD1 covers 11 bases. The V gene's germline CDR1 is SNHLY and CDR2 FYNNEI. V lost 6 bases and J lost 6; bases outside the gene matches: 13. The CDR3 extends over 17 amino acids. The DNA for the CDR3 is TGTGCCAGCAGAGGACAGGGGGCGCGTTCGATGGGCAATGAGCAGTTCTTC. It encodes CASRGQGARSMGNEQFF. The whole variable domain, remainder taken from reference TRBV2 and TRBJ2-1, is EPEVTQTPSHQVTQMGQEVILRCVPISNHLYFYWYRQILGQKVEFLVSFYNNEISEKSEIFDDQFSVERPDGSNFTLKIRSTKLEDSAMYFCASRGQGARSMGNEQFFGPGTRLTVL.